Reported below is one T cell receptor (beta chain). This clonotype was seen many times. Its antigen target is currently unknown. The sample holds no much larger clone one base away, and base qualities are not on file. From the germline V gene, CDR1 is SNHLY and CDR2 is FYNNEI. Trimming takes 1 base from V and 5 bases from J, and the germline ends sit 18 bases apart. CDR3 length: 17 amino acids, cysteine to phenylalanine. CDR3 DNA only is kept here, 51 bases in frame from base 1. The intended sense of this specimen's time point label: pre-pandemic baseline sample and day 111 after first positive SARS-CoV-2 test. This entry is derived from a study of kidney transplant recipient with SARS-CoV-2 infection (TCRdb year 2021). Reads for this sample came from an Illumina MiSeq. Profiling of the peripheral T cell repertoire was carried out for human TCRbeta genes. In the paper's pipeline: Beta-binomial modelling was applied to test for differential clonotype abundance so that variability over time was accounted for. Clonotypes that had expanded were screened against the ImmuneCODE reference database of SARS-CoV-2-associated TCRs and mapped onto regions of the viral genome. Further repertoire analyses covered TRBV gene usage, CDR3 length, CDR3 amino acid overlap between time points, clonotype abundance distributions and Jaccard similarity. TCRdb reanalyzed the raw reads on its own, using fastp at Q25 for trimming and MiXCR for clone calling, and kept in-frame beta chains. All rows with the same CDR3 protein become a single entry with the most common DNA and genes. These V and J calls derive from TCRdb rather than the authors' analysis. The sample includes about 240,000 distinct CDR3 sequences, with around 28% observed a single time. The ten largest clones represent 6% to 8.5% of the sample.

The TCR comes from a young adult male patient who had COVID-19 and was a kidney transplant recipient. Following transplantation, T cells from the graft donor may be among those present. The sample here was a blood sample, taken at baseline and around day 110 from a kidney transplant recipient. The rearranged segments are TRBV2 and TRBJ1-3, with a weak D call of TRBD1 (6 bases match). The CDR3 protein is CASSEGRRGLRRNTIYF. The bases read TGTGCCAGCAGTGAAGGCCGGCGGGGGCTACGTAGAAACACCATATATTTT. Joined to the reference TRBV2 and TRBJ1-3 proteins, this CDR3 gives the full variable domain: EPEVTQTPSHQVTQMGQEVILRCVPISNHLYFYWYRQILGQKVEFLVSFYNNEISEKSEIFDDQFSVERPDGSNFTLKIRSTKLEDSAMYFCASSEGRRGLRRNTIYFGEGSWLTVV.